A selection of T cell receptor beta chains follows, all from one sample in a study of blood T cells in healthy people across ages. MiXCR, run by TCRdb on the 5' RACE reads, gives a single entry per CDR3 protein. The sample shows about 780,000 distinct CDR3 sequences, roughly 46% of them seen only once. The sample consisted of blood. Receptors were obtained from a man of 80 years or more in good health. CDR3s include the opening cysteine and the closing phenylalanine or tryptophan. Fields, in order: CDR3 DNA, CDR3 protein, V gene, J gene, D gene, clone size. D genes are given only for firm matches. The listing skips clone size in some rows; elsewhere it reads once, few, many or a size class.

TGTGCCAGCTCACCGGCGGGAGCGGGCTACGAGCAGTACTTC,CASSPAGAGYEQYF,TRBV18,TRBJ2-7,TRBD2,NA
TGTGCCAGCAGTGGGAACGCGGGAGAAGGAGAGACCCAGTACTTC,CASSGNAGEGETQYF,TRBV6-4,TRBJ2-5,TRBD2,few
TGTGCCAGCACCATGGGACAGGGTAATTCACCCCTCCACTTT,CASTMGQGNSPLHF,TRBV12-3/TRBV12-4,TRBJ1-6,TRBD1,many
TGTGCCAGCAGCTTACTTAGCGGGAGGGCGGATGAGCAGTACTTC,CASSLLSGRADEQYF,TRBV7-2,TRBJ2-5,TRBD2,NA
TGTGCCAGCAGTTCCCTGCGGAGCGGGCCCCGCTCCTACAATGAGCAGTTCTTC,CASSSLRSGPRSYNEQFF,TRBV11-2,TRBJ2-1,NA,many
TGTGCCAGCAGAATCCCCAGGGGTAGCTCCTACGAGCAGTACTTC,CASRIPRGSSYEQYF,TRBV6-5,TRBJ2-7,NA,few
TGTGCCAGCAGTGAAGGGAGGACAGGGGGCAATGAGCAGTACTTC,CASSEGRTGGNEQYF,TRBV2,TRBJ2-5,TRBD1,NA
TGTGCCAGCAGTGACAAGGGAGACTACGACGAGCAGTACTTC,CASSDKGDYDEQYF,TRBV6-2/TRBV6-3,TRBJ2-7,NA,NA
TGCGCCAGCAGCTTCGGCGGCCTAAGCACAGATACGCAGTATTTT,CASSFGGLSTDTQYF,TRBV5-1,TRBJ2-3,NA,NA
TGTGCCAGCAGTGGAGGGGTCGTAGCCCGCACAGATACGCAGTATTTT,CASSGGVVARTDTQYF,TRBV6-2/TRBV6-3,TRBJ2-3,NA,NA